This T cell receptor (beta chain) was retrieved from a study of T-cell reconstitution after alpha-beta-depleted transplantation in children. General study points: Certain patients had high TCRbeta diversity at day 60, and it came from recipient T cells and thymic progenitors that survived.

On this clonotype: What it binds is not known.

As it was prepared, the TCRbeta library received unique molecular identifiers. TCRdb analysed the PCR reads with MiXCR anew, one entry per CDR3 protein. This sample has fewer than 400,000 distinct CDR3 sequences, with around 25% found just once. The TCR was taken from a male patient younger than 18 who had a stem cell transplant for acute lymphoblastic leukemia, so the T cells may come from the graft donor. The specimen was PBMCs, mostly from graft donor cells, collected 180 days after TCRalphabeta/CD19-depleted stem cell transplant.

The CDR3 here is CSATVQETQYF. Here the CDR3 DNA reads TGCAGCGCGACTGTACAAGAGACCCAGTACTTC. The rearrangement links TRBV29-1 to TRBJ2-5; D unresolved. The CDR3 length is 11 residues. Looked up from germline, CDR1 is SQVTM and CDR2 is ANQGSEA. Trimming left V 7 bases short and J 2 bases short, with 8 bases between.